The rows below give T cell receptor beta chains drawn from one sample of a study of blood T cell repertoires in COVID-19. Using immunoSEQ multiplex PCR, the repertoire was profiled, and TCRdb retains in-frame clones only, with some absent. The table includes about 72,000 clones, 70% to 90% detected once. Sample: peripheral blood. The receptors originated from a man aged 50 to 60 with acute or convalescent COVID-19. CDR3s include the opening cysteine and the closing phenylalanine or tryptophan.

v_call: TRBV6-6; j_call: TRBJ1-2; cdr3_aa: CASRSTGYYGYTF
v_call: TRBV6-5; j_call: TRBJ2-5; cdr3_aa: CASGGWETQYF
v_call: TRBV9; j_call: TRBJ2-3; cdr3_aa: CASSGPIAGGPQDTQYF
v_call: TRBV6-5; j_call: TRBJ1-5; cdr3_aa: CASRQQGNQPQHF
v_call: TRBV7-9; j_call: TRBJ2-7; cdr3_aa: CASSLIEGAAEQYF
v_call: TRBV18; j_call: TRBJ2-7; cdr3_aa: CASSPQAGLYF
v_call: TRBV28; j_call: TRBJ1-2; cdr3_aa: CASTVGGLGQDNYGYTF
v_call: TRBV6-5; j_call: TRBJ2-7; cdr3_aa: CASSKMGGGYEQYF
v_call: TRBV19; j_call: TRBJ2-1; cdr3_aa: CATREGFYNEQFF
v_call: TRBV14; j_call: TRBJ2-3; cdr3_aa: CASSPSDRGWTDTQYF
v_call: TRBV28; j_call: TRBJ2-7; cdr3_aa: CASSHGTVSYEQYF
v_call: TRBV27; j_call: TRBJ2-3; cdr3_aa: CASSMDTVGTQYF
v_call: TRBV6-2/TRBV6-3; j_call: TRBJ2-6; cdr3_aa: CASSRTGYRLSGANVLTF
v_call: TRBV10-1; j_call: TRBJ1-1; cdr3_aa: CASSAGQTNTEAFF
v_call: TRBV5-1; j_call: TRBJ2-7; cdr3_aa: CASSPVPGLAGGPGEQYF
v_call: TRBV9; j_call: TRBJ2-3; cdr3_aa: CASSVLAGGSTDTQYF
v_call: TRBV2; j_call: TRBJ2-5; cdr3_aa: CASSEAPGETQYF
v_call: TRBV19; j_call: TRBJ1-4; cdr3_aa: CASRPRELNEKLFF